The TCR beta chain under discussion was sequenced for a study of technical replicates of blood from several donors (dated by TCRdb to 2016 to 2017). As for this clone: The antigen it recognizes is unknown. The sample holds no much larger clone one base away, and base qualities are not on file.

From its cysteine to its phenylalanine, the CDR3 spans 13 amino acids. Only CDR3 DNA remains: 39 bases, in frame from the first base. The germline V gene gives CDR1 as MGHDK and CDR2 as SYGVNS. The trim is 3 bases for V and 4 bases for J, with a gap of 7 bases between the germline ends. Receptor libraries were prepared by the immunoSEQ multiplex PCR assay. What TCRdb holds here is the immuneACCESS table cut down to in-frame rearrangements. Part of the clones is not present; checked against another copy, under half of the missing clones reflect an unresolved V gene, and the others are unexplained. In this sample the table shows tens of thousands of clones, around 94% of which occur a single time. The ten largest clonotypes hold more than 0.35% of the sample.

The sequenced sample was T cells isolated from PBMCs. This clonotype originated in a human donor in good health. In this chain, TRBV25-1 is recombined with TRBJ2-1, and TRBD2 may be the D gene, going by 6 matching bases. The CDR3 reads CASSDGGYNEQFF. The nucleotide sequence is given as TGTGCCAGCAGTGACGGAGGGTACAATGAGCAGTTCTTC.